This T cell receptor beta chain was recorded in a study of blood T cells in healthy people across ages. For the second PCR, which ran for roughly 7 to 11 cycles, a sample-barcoded 5' primer and a J-beta primer mix were used. TCRdb re-called the 5' RACE reads with MiXCR, one entry per CDR3 protein. The sample consists of roughly 1.6 million distinct CDR3 sequences, about 32% of them appearing once. V lost 1 base and J 3 bases, leaving 12 bases between the germline ends. The CDR3 is 15 residues long. Germline-derived CDR1 and CDR2 are SGHDN and FVKESK. The receptor's source is a woman aged 25-40 years in good health. The sample taken for sequencing was blood. This chain connects TRBV14 to TRBJ1-2; no clear D gene. DNA of the CDR3: TGTGCCAGCAGCCAAGCTTCAGACAATGACTATGGCTACACCTTC. Amino acids: CASSQASDNDYGYTF.